The clone carrying this TCR beta chain occurred many times. The data were taken from a study of human T cells and chemical hapten exposure. The wider study: DPC 0.01% went on the upper back by patch test, with reading at 6 days.

Time point indicated: pre-sensitization, week 0. Documented treatment: therapeutic diphenylcyclopropenone sensitization with weekly scalp DPC. At patch-test visits, sampling came before the patch test. V was pared by 1 base and J by 4 bases, with 16 bases between. This CDR3 is built from 16 residues. Germline CDR1 is LGHNA and CDR2 is YSLEER. TCRdb processed the RACE reads anew with MiXCR; each CDR3 protein has one entry. The sample has fewer than 300,000 distinct CDR3 sequences, 7.5% to 9% seen once; the top ten hold approximately 2.2%. The origin of this receptor is a woman aged 40 to 50 with alopecia areata. Some clones in this sample may be carry-over from other donors' samples. The V call is TRBV4-3, the J call TRBJ1-2, with D tentatively TRBD1 (6 bases). The input for sequencing was whole blood, taken in connection with sensitization to the hapten diphenylcyclopropenone (DPC). The CDR3 here is CASSQGTGSRGYGYTF. For the CDR3, the DNA is TGCGCCAGCAGCCAAGGAACAGGGAGCCGTGGCTATGGCTACACCTTC.